This entry lists 10 T cell receptor beta chains sequenced from one sample in a study of technical replicates of blood from a few donors. The table came from immunoSEQ multiplex PCR; TCRdb's copy has only in-frame clones and leaves some out. The table records about 76,000 clones, over 75% of them present only once. The sample was T cells isolated from PBMCs. The receptors originated from a human donor in good health.

This chain uses TRBV27 with TRBJ2-4, with 8 bases matching TRBD1. Trimming at V came to 4 bases and at J to 6 bases, leaving 8 bases not matched to a gene. The CDR3 loop spans 15 amino acids. CDR1 is MNHEY and CDR2 is SMNVEV in the germline V gene (reference sequence). The CDR3 region is CASSYYSGGLNIQYF. Here the CDR3 DNA reads TGTGCCAGCAGTTATTATTCAGGGGGCTTAAACATTCAGTACTTC.

This clone is a singleton in its sample. The J gene is TRBJ2-3, the V gene TRBV7-9; D may be TRBD1 (5 bases). V shed 8 bases and J shed 7 bases, with 22 bases lying between them. The length of the CDR3 is 15 residues. Looked up from germline, CDR1 is SEHNR and CDR2 is FQNEAQ (reference sequence). As DNA, the CDR3 is TGTGCCAGCGGACCACCCAAGGCCCAGGGTAATACGCAGTATTTT. Its protein product is CASGPPKAQGNTQYF.

CDR3 sequence reads: CASSELLPQRELRDTQYF. The DNA for the CDR3 is TGTGCCAGCAGTGAACTACTCCCGCAGCGGGAGTTAAGAGATACGCAGTATTTT. V and J are TRBV25-1 and TRBJ2-3; TRBD2 aligns across 8 bases. V dropped 2 bases and J dropped 5; count of bases not matched to a gene: 15. Looked up from germline, CDR1 is MGHDK and CDR2 is SYGVNS. The CDR3 loop spans 18 amino acids.

J is TRBJ1-4 and V is TRBV9; D gene ambiguous. CDR3 size: 15 residues. The V end was cut by 0 bases, the J end by 0 bases, with 6 bases between. Germline CDR1 is SGDLS and CDR2 is YYNGEE. The DNA of the CDR3 is TGTGCCAGCAGCGTAGGCAGCGCAACTAATGAAAAACTGTTTTTT. Amino acid sequence: CASSVGSATNEKLFF.

The V gene is TRBV15, the J gene TRBJ1-5; 10 bases are a match to TRBD1. Looked up from germline, CDR1 is LNHNV and CDR2 is YYDKDF (reference sequence). The length of the CDR3 is 18 residues. V lost 3 bases and J lost 3; bases outside the gene matches: 11. CDR3 sequence: CATSSGTGTGVNNQPQHF. The CDR3 DNA sequence: TGTGCCACCAGCAGCGGAACCGGGACAGGGGTGAACAATCAGCCCCAGCATTTT. The whole variable domain, remainder taken from reference TRBV15 and TRBJ1-5, is DAMVIQNPRYQVTQFGKPVTLSCSQTLNHNVMYWYQQKSSQAPKLLFHYYDKDFNNEADTPDNFQSRRPNTSFCFLDIRSPGLGDTAMYLCATSSGTGTGVNNQPQHFGDGTRLSIL.

This clone has a single count. The chain employs TRBV5-6 and TRBJ2-7; 10 bases are a match to TRBD1. Germline CDR1 and CDR2: SGHDT and YYEEEE. With 0 bases clipped from V and 4 bases from J, the junction kept 4 bases outside the gene matches. There are 15 residues in the CDR3. This CDR3 reads CASSLGQGAGYEQYF. The CDR3 DNA sequence: TGTGCCAGCAGCTTGGGACAGGGGGCAGGGTACGAGCAGTACTTC.

The V call is TRBV19, the J call TRBJ2-2; unclear D gene. The germline gives CDR1 LNHDA, CDR2 SQIVND (reference sequence). V lost 3 bases and J 1 base, leaving 3 bases between the germline ends. This CDR3 is 13 amino acids long. The CDR3 spells CASSIGNTGELFF. As DNA, the CDR3 is TGTGCCAGTAGTATCGGGAACACCGGGGAGCTGTTTTTT. Complete variable domain (other parts from reference TRBV19 and TRBJ2-2): DGGITQSPKYLFRKEGQNVTLSCEQNLNHDAMYWYRQDPGQGLRLIYYSQIVNDFQKGDIAEGYSVSREKKESFPLTVTSAQKNPTAFYLCASSIGNTGELFFGEGSRLTVL.

This chain uses TRBV2 with TRBJ1-4; perhaps TRBD1 as D (5 bases). In germline, CDR1 is SNHLY, CDR2 FYNNEI. The CDR3 runs 14 residues. Trimming stripped 9 bases from V and 7 bases from J, with 18 bases between. The CDR3 nucleotides are TGTGCCAGTCGACAGAACCCGGGAGGTGAAAAACTGTTTTTT. Translating it yields CASRQNPGGEKLFF.

The chain couples TRBV29-1 to TRBJ1-2; D remains ambiguous. CDR1 and CDR2 (germline): SQVTM, ANQGSEA. V was pared by 5 bases and J by 0 bases, with 16 bases between. This CDR3 spans 15 amino acids. CDR3 sequence reads: CSVPQVFVANYGYTF. The CDR3 DNA is TGCAGCGTTCCTCAGGTTTTCGTAGCTAACTATGGCTACACCTTC.

The chain recombines TRBV5-6 with TRBJ1-2, with a tentative D call TRBD1 (6 bases). The ends were cut back, 0 bases at V and 4 bases at J, with 16 bases in the middle. This CDR3 is 16 amino acids long. The germline V gene has CDR1 SGHDT and CDR2 YYEEEE. The CDR3 loop reads CASSLVDAGAGYGYTF. In nucleotides, the CDR3 is TGTGCCAGCAGCTTGGTAGATGCAGGGGCTGGCTATGGCTACACCTTC.